These 9 T cell receptor beta chains share one sample of origin, sequenced in a study of tumor-infiltrating lymphocytes in primary liver carcinoma. Each 20-30 mg portion of unsorted bulk tissue served as the source for co-extraction of RNA and DNA. A primer matching the constant region was used to make TCR beta cDNA from about 500 ng of total RNA. Modified slightly, ARM-PCR produced TCR beta libraries over three nested multiplex PCR rounds. Forward primers for TRBV1-TRBV30 and a C-beta reverse primer served the first two PCR rounds, at approximately 10 cycles each. MiXCR was run by TCRdb on the multiplex PCR reads, yielding one entry per CDR3 protein. The data hold approximately 80,000 distinct CDR3 sequences, with roughly two thirds observed a single time. Sequencing was carried out using tumor-adjacent normal liver tissue. The receptors were gathered from a man aged 35-49 years with primary liver carcinoma and hepatitis B virus infection.

This chain connects TRBV4-3 to TRBJ2-7; D uncertain. Germline values: CDR1 LGHNA, CDR2 YSLEER. The CDR3 totals 15 residues. V shed 11 bases and J shed 4 bases, with 24 bases lying between them. CDR3 nucleotide sequence: TGCGCCGGTAGCCAAGAACCTGGCGGAAGATACGAGCAGTACTTC. Translation gives CAGSQEPGGRYEQYF.

With regard to this clonotype: Given the absence of the conserved phenylalanine or tryptophan at the CDR3 end, a read error is likely. This chain connects TRBV14 to TRBJ2-1; 8 positions match TRBD2. The CDR3 covers 14 residues. V shed 3 bases, J shed 8 bases, and the junction held 6 bases outside the gene matches. CDR1 is SGHDN and CDR2 is FVKESK in the germline V gene. DNA of the CDR3: TGTGCCAGCAGCCAGGGACTAGTGCGAGATGAGCAGTTCTCC. The encoded protein is CASSQGLVRDEQFS.

Concerning this clonotype: Given the absence of the conserved phenylalanine or tryptophan at the CDR3 end, a read error is likely. The chain has TRBV11-3 and TRBJ1-1, with a tentative D call TRBD1 (6 bases). Germline loops: CDR1 SGHNT, CDR2 YENEEA. This CDR3 region has 17 residues. The CDR3 DNA reads TGTGCCAGCAGCTTAGACCAAGGGGGAGGATTGAACACTGCAGCTTTCTAT. Encoded protein: CASSLDQGGGLNTAAFY.

In regard to this clonotype: A read error may produce the germline difference seen at one junction end. The chain has TRBV7-8 and TRBJ2-4, with TRBD1 matching 12 bases. Germline V gene lookup returns CDR1 SGHVS and CDR2 FQNEAQ. The CDR3 is made up of 17 amino acids. The CDR3 sequence is CASSPETGQGAENIQYF. Here the CDR3 DNA reads TGTGCCAGCAGCCCTGAAACGGGACAGGGGGCCGAAAACATCCAGTACTTC. The full variable domain, in which reference TRBV7-8 and TRBJ2-4 provide the parts outside the CDR3, is GAGVSQSPRYKVAKRGQDVALRCDPISGHVSLFWYQQALGQGPEFLTYFQNEAQLDKSGLPSDRFFAERPEGSVSTLKIQRTQQEDSAVYLCASSPETGQGAENIQYFGAGTRLSVL.

The sample holds many counts of this clonotype. The genes are TRBV5-4 and TRBJ2-2, with D uncertain. CDR3 length: 12 residues. The ends were cut back, 4 bases at V and 4 bases at J, with 5 bases in the middle. Germline V lookup: CDR1 SGHNT, CDR2 YYREEE (reference sequence). The DNA of the CDR3 is TGTGCCAGCAGCCCCCCCACCGGGGAGCTGTTTTTT. It codes for CASSPPTGELFF. Based on the CDR3 plus reference TRBV5-4 and TRBJ2-2, the full variable domain is ETGVTQSPTHLIKTRGQQVTLRCSSQSGHNTVSWYQQALGQGPQFIFQYYREEENGRGNFPPRFSGLQFPNYSSELNVNALELDDSALYLCASSPPTGELFFGEGSRLTVL.

This clonotype occurred many times. V usage is TRBV6-2 or TRBV6-3 and J usage is TRBJ1-2; D is unclear. Per the germline V gene, CDR1 is MNHEY and CDR2 is SVGEGT. This CDR3 has 15 amino acids. Trimming pared 0 bases from V and 7 bases from J, leaving 15 bases between. This CDR3 reads CASSYSLTPGLGYTF. The DNA of the CDR3 is TGTGCCAGCAGTTACTCTCTGACCCCTGGACTTGGCTACACCTTC.

This clonotype came up a few times. One end of the junction does not line up with germline, which may come from a read error. The chain uses TRBV10-2 and TRBJ2-2, with 8 bases matching TRBD2. This CDR3 comprises 14 residues. Germline-derived CDR1 and CDR2 are WSHSY and SAAADI. CDR3 region: CTSSIGLAPGVLFF. The CDR3 DNA is TGCACCAGCAGCATTGGACTAGCCCCCGGGGTGCTGTTTTTT.

The sample holds many counts of this clonotype. The rearrangement joins TRBV7-9 to TRBJ2-5, with D unclear. The V end was cut by 4 bases, the J end by 4 bases, with 10 bases between. Germline loops: CDR1 SEHNR, CDR2 FQNEAQ (reference sequence). The CDR3 has 13 amino acids. The DNA of the CDR3 is TGTGCCAGCAGCTGGGTTGTCGGAGAGACCCAGTACTTC. This translates into CASSWVVGETQYF.

A word on this clonotype: One junction end disagrees with the germline gene, perhaps due to a read error. The rearrangement uses TRBV6-5 and TRBJ1-6; unclear D gene. Germline V lookup: CDR1 MNHEY, CDR2 SVGAGI. This CDR3 spans 13 amino acids. Here the CDR3 reads CASSLRVVSLLHF. The CDR3 DNA reads as TGTGCCAGCAGTTTACGGGTGGTTTCACTCCTCCACTTT.